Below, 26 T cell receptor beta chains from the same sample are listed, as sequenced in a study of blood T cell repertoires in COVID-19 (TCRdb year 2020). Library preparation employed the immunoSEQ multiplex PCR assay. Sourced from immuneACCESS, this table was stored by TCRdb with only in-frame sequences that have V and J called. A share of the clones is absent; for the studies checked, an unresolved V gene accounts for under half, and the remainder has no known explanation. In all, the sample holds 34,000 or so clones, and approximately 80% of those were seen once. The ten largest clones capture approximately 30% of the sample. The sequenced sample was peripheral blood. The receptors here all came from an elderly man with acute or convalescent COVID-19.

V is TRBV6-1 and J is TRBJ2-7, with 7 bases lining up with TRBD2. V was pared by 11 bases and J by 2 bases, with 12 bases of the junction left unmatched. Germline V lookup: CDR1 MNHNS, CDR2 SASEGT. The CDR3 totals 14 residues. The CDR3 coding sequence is TGTGCCTCTCAGTGGGGGGGAGAAGCCTACGAGCAGTACTTC. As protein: CASQWGGEAYEQYF.

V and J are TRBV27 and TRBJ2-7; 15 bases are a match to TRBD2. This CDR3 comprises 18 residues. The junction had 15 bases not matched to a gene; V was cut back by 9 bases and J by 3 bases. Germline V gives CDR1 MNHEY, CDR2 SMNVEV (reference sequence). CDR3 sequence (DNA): TGTGCCAGTAAAAAAGCGGGACTAGCGGGAGGCACCCACTACGAGCAGTACTTC. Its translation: CASKKAGLAGGTHYEQYF.

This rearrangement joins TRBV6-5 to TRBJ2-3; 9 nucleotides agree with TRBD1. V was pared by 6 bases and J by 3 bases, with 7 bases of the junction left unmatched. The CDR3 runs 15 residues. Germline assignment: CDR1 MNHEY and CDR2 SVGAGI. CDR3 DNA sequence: TGTGCCAGCAGCTCGGACAGGGGTCGGACAGATACGCAGTATTTT. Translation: CASSSDRGRTDTQYF.

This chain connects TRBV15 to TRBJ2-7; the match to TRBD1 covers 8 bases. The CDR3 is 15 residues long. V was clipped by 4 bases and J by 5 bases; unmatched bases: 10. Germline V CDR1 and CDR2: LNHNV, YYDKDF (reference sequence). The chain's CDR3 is CATSIDKDRAHEQYF. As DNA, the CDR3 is TGTGCCACCAGCATCGACAAGGACAGGGCCCACGAGCAGTACTTC.

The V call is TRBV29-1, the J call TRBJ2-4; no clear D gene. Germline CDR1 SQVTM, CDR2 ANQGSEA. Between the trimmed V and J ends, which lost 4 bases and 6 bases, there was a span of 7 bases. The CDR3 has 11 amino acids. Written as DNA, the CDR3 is TGCAGCGTTGGTAGAGGAAACATTCAGTACTTC. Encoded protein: CSVGRGNIQYF.

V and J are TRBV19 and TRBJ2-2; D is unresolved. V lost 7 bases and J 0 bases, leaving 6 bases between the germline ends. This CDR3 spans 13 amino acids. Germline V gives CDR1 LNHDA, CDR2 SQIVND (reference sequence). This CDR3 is CASTNPNTGELFF. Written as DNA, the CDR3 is TGTGCCAGTACCAATCCGAACACCGGGGAGCTGTTTTTT.

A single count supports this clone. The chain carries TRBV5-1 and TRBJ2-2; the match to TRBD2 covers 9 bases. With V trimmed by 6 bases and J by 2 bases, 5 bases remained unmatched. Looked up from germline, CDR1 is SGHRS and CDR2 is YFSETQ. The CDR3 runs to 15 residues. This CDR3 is CASKGGRANTGELFF. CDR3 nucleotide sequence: TGCGCCAGCAAAGGCGGGAGGGCCAACACCGGGGAGCTGTTTTTT.

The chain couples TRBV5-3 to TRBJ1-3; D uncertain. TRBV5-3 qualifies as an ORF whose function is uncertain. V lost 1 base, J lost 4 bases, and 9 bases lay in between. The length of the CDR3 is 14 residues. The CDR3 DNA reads TGTGCCAGAAGCTTGCCACTGAAAGGAAACACCATATATTTT. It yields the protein CARSLPLKGNTIYF.

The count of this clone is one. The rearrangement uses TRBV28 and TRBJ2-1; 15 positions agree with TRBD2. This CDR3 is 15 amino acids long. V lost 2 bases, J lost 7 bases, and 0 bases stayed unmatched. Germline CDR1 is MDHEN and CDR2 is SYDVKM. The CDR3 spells CASSLGLAGGNEQFF. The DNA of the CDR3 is TGTGCCAGCAGTTTAGGACTAGCGGGGGGGAATGAGCAGTTCTTC.

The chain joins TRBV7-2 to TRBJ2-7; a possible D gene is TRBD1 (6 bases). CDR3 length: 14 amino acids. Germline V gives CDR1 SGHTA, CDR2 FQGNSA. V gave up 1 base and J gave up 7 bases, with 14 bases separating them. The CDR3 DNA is TGTGCCAGCAGCTTAGATTTTGGGGGCGGGGAGCAGTACTTC. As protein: CASSLDFGGGEQYF.

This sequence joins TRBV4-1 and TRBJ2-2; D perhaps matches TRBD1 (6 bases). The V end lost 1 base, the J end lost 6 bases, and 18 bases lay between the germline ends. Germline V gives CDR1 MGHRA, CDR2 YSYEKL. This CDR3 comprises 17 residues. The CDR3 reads CASSQGARQGSAGELFF. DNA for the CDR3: TGCGCCAGCAGCCAAGGAGCTAGGCAGGGGAGTGCCGGGGAGCTGTTTTTT.

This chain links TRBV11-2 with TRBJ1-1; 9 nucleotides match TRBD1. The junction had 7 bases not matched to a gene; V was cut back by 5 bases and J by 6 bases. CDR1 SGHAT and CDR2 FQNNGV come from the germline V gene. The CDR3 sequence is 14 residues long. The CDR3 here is CASSPTDRGAEAFF. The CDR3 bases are TGTGCCAGCAGCCCCACGGACAGGGGTGCTGAAGCTTTCTTT.

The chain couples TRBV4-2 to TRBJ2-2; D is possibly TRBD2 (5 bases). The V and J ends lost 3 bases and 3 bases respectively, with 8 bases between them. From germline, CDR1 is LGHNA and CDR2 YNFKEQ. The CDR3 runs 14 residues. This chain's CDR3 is CASSQTTDTGELFF. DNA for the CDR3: TGTGCCAGCAGCCAGACTACGGACACCGGGGAGCTGTTTTTT.

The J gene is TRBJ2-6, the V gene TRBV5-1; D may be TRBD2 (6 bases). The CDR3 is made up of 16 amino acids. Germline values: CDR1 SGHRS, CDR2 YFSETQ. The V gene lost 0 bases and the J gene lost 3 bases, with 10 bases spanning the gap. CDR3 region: CASSLDGGGGANVLTF. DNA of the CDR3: TGCGCCAGCAGCTTGGATGGGGGAGGTGGGGCCAACGTCCTGACTTTC. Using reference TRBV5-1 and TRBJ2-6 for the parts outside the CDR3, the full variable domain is KAGVTQTPRYLIKTRGQQVTLSCSPISGHRSVSWYQQTPGQGLQFLFEYFSETQRNKGNFPGRFSGRQFSNSRSEMNVSTLELGDSALYLCASSLDGGGGANVLTFGAGSRLTVL.

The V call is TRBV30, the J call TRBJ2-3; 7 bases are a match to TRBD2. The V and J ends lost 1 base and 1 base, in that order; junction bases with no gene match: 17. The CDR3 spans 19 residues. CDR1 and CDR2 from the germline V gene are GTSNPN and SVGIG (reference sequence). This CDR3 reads CAWSAKTSTTLHGTDTQYF. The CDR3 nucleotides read TGTGCCTGGAGTGCAAAGACTAGCACAACCCTGCACGGCACAGATACGCAGTATTTT.

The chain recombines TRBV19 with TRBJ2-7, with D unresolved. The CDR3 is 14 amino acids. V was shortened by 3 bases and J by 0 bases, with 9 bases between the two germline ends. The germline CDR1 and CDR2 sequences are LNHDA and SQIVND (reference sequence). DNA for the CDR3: TGTGCCAGTAGTATCTCACAGAACTCCTACGAGCAGTACTTC. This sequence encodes CASSISQNSYEQYF.

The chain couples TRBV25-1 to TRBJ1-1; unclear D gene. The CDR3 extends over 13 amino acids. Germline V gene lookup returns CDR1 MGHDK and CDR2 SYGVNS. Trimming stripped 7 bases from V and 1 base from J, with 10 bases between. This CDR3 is CASIRGENTEAFF. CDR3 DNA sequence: TGTGCCAGCATCCGCGGGGAGAACACTGAAGCTTTCTTT.

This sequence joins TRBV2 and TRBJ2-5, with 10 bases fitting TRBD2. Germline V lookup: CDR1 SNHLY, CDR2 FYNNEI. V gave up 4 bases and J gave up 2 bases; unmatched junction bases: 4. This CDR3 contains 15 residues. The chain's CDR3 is CASSAGLAVQETQYF. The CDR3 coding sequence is TGTGCCAGCAGTGCTGGACTAGCGGTACAAGAGACCCAGTACTTC.

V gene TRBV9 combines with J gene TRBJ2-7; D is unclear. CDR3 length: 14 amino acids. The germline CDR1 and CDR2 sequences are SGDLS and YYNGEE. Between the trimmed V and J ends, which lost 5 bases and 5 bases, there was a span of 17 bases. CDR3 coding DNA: TGTGCCAGCAGTGCCCCTTCTTTGGCCCACGAGCAGTACTTC. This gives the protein CASSAPSLAHEQYF.

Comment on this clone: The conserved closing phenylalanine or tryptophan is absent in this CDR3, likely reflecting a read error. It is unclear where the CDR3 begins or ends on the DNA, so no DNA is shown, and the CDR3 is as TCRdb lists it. The CDR3 sequence is CASSYQGTTEAFL. The rearrangement links TRBV6-5 to TRBJ1-1; TRBD1 is the table's D call, not checked against the DNA. Per the germline V gene, CDR1 is MNHEY and CDR2 is SVGAGI. The CDR3 has 13 residues if both end residues are counted.

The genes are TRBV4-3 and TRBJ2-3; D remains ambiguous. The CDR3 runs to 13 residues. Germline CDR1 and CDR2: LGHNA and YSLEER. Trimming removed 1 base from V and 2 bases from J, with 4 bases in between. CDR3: CASSQALTDTQYF. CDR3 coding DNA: TGCGCCAGCAGCCAAGCTCTCACAGATACGCAGTATTTT.

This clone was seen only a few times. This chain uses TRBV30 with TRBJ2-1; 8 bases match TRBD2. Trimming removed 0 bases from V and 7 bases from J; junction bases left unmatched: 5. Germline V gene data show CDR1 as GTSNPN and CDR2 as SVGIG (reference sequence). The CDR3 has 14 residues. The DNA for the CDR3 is TGTGCCTGGAGTGTAACGGGAGGGCCGAATGAGCAGTTCTTC. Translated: CAWSVTGGPNEQFF. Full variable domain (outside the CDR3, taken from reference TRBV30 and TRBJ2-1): SQTIHQWPATLVQPVGSPLSLECTVEGTSNPNLYWYRQAAGRGLQLLFYSVGIGQISSEVPQNLSASRPQDRQFILSSKKLLLSDSGFYLCAWSVTGGPNEQFFGPGTRLTVL.

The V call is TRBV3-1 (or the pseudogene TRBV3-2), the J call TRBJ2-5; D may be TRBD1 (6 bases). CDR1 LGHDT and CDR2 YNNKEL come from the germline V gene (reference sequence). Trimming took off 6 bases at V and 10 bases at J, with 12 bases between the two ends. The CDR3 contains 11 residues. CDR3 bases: TGTGCCAGCAGGGGACCAGGGGACCAGTACTTC. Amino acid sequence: CASRGPGDQYF.

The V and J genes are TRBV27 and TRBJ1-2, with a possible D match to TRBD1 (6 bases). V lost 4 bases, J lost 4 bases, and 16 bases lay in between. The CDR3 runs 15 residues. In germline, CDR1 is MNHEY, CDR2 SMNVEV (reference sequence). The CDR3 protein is CASSSVSGTSYGYTF. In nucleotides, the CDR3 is TGTGCCAGCAGTTCTGTGTCAGGGACATCCTATGGCTACACCTTC.

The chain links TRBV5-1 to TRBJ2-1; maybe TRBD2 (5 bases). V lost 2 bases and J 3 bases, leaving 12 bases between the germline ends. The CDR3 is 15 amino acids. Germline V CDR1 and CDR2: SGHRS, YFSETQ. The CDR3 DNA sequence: TGCGCCAGCAGCTTAGCAGCGGATGACTACAATGAGCAGTTCTTC. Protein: CASSLAADDYNEQFF.

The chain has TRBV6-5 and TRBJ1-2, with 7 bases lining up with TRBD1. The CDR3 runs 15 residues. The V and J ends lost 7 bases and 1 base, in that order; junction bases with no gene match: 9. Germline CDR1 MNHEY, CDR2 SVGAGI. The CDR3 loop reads CASTEQTGLNYGYTF. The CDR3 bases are TGTGCCAGCACCGAACAGACAGGGCTTAACTATGGCTACACCTTC.